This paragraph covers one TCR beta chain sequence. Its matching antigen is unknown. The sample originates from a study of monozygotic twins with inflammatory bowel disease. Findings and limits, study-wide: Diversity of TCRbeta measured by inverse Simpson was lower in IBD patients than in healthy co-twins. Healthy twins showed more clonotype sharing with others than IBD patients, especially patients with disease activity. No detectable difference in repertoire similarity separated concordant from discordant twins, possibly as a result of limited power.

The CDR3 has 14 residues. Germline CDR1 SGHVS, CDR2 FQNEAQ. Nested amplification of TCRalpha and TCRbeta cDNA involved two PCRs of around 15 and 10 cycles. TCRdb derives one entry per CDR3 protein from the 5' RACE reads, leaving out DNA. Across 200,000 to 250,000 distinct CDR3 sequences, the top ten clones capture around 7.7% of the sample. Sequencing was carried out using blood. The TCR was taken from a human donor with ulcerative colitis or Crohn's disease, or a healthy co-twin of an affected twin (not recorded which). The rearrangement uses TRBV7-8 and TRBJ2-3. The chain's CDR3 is CASSSNSWADTQYF.